What follows are 29 T cell receptor beta chains derived from one specimen sequenced in a study of T cells after posttransplantation cyclophosphamide (dated by TCRdb to the mid-2010s). Library preparation was by the immunoSEQ multiplex PCR assay. The clones in this table, taken by TCRdb from immuneACCESS, are in-frame only. Not every clone is retained; where verified, under half of the shortfall comes from an unresolved V gene, and the cause of the rest is unknown. This sample has fewer than 35,000 clones, none of them a singleton. About 4.4% of the sample is taken by the ten largest. The sequenced sample consisted of PBMCs. These receptors came from a woman in her 30s in good health and a related stem cell transplant donor.

This clone was seen many times. The V gene is TRBV11-3, the J gene TRBJ1-1; D unresolved. The V gene's germline CDR1 is SGHNT and CDR2 YENEEA. The CDR3 loop spans 13 amino acids. V was cut by 8 bases and J by 1 base, with 11 bases left in between. The DNA for the CDR3 is TGTGCCAGCTCCAGAGGGCAGAACACTGAAGCTTTCTTT. Translation: CASSRGQNTEAFF.

Ten or more counts support this clone. The gene calls are TRBV19 and TRBJ1-1, with D perhaps matching TRBD1 (5 bases). Per germline, CDR1 LNHDA and CDR2 SQIVND (reference sequence). This CDR3 is built from 14 residues. V was clipped by 6 bases and J by 3 bases, with 14 bases between them. The CDR3 protein is CASRLGGLDTEAFF. In nucleotides, the CDR3 is TGTGCCAGTAGGTTGGGGGGGTTAGACACTGAAGCTTTCTTT.

This chain joins TRBV12-3 or TRBV12-4 and TRBJ1-2; tentatively, D is TRBD1 (5 bases). The CDR3 length is 13 residues. Trimming cost V 1 base and J 4 bases, with 7 bases left between them. The CDR3 region has the DNA TGTGCCAGCAGTTTAGGGCAGGGCTATGGCTACACCTTC. Its protein product is CASSLGQGYGYTF.

This clone was picked up a small number of times. This chain links TRBV9 with TRBJ1-2; 7 bases are a match to TRBD1. The CDR3 consists of 17 residues. The J segment lost 6 bases and the V segment lost 3 bases, leaving 17 bases of the junction unmatched. Germline V CDR1 and CDR2: SGDLS, YYNGEE. This chain's CDR3 is CASSEAPAETGYNGYTF. DNA for the CDR3: TGTGCCAGCAGCGAGGCCCCAGCGGAGACAGGGTATAATGGCTACACCTTC.

This clone occurred many times. The chain carries TRBV2 and TRBJ1-2; D is uncertain. This CDR3 has 11 amino acids. Per the germline V gene, CDR1 is SNHLY and CDR2 is FYNNEI. Trimming stripped 3 bases from V and 10 bases from J, with 9 bases between. CDR3 sequence reads: CASSERRAYTF. The CDR3 coding sequence is TGTGCCAGCAGTGAGAGAAGAGCCTACACCTTC.

This clone came up many times. The chain joins TRBV6-2 or TRBV6-3 to TRBJ1-1; D unclear. The CDR3 contains 15 residues. Germline lookup yields CDR1 MNHEY and CDR2 SVGEGT. Trimming cost V 2 bases and J 5 bases, with 15 bases left between them. CDR3 bases: TGTGCCAGCAGTTACGCGGCAAACCGAGGTACTGAAGCTTTCTTT. Its protein is CASSYAANRGTEAFF.

The table lists this clone with many counts. V is TRBV28 and J is TRBJ2-3; tentatively, D is TRBD1 (6 bases). CDR3 length: 15 amino acids. CDR1 and CDR2 from the germline V gene are MDHEN and SYDVKM. The V end was cut by 2 bases, the J end by 0 bases, with 9 bases between. The CDR3 loop is CASSLQGISTDTQYF. The CDR3 bases are TGTGCCAGCAGTTTACAGGGGATTAGCACAGATACGCAGTATTTT. The whole variable domain, remainder taken from reference TRBV28 and TRBJ2-3, is DVKVTQSSRYLVKRTGEKVFLECVQDMDHENMFWYRQDPGLGLRLIYFSYDVKMKEKGDIPEGYSVSREKKERFSLILESASTNQTSMYLCASSLQGISTDTQYFGPGTRLTVL.

The sample holds many counts of this clone. CDR3 nucleotide sequence: TGTGCCAGCAGCTTAGCAGGGGGTAAGAATCAGCCCCAGCATTTT. Its protein is CASSLAGGKNQPQHF. The chain links TRBV7-2 to TRBJ1-5; possible D gene TRBD1, 6 bases. This CDR3 spans 15 amino acids. Germline CDR1 reads SGHTA; CDR2 reads FQGNSA. Trimming stripped 0 bases from V and 4 bases from J, with 10 bases between.

This clone was seen repeatedly, ten times or more. CDR3 DNA sequence: TGTGCCAGCAGCTTGGAGGCGGGGAGGGCCAAAAACATTCAGTACTTC. Its protein is CASSLEAGRAKNIQYF. V gene TRBV5-4 combines with J gene TRBJ2-4, with a weak D call TRBD2 (6 bases). Between the trimmed V and J ends, which lost 0 bases and 1 base, there was a span of 11 bases. Germline V gene lookup returns CDR1 SGHNT and CDR2 YYREEE (reference sequence). This CDR3 comprises 16 residues.

J is TRBJ2-2 and V is TRBV9; D is possibly TRBD2 (5 bases). V was trimmed by 4 bases and J by 6 bases, leaving 10 bases between them. This CDR3 has 13 amino acids. CDR1 SGDLS and CDR2 YYNGEE come from the germline V gene. The CDR3 spells CASSPAGAGELFF. CDR3 in DNA: TGTGCCAGCAGCCCGGCCGGGGCCGGGGAGCTGTTTTTT.

This clone occurred many times. The V gene is TRBV5-4, the J gene TRBJ2-1; 9 nucleotides agree with TRBD2. CDR3 size: 15 residues. The germline CDR1 and CDR2 sequences are SGHNT and YYREEE (reference sequence). The ends lost 0 bases at V and 5 bases at J; junction bases unmatched: 3. The CDR3 loop is CASSLGGGDHNEQFF. CDR3 nucleotides: TGTGCCAGCAGCTTGGGCGGGGGGGACCACAATGAGCAGTTCTTC.

This clone was counted ten times or more. The rearrangement joins TRBV6-5 to TRBJ1-2, with D tentatively TRBD1 (6 bases). The CDR3 spans 13 residues. The V gene's germline CDR1 is MNHEY and CDR2 SVGAGI. V was cut by 6 bases and J by 3 bases, with 11 bases left in between. CDR3 sequence reads: CASRSQGHYGYTF. The CDR3 DNA reads as TGTGCCAGCAGGTCACAGGGCCACTATGGCTACACCTTC.

This clone was seen more than once but under ten times. The V gene is TRBV4-2, the J gene TRBJ2-5; 11 nucleotides align to TRBD2. Germline V gives CDR1 LGHNA, CDR2 YNFKEQ. The ends lost 2 bases at V and 2 bases at J; junction bases unmatched: 1. CDR3 length equals 15 residues. In nucleotides, the CDR3 is TGTGCCAGCAGCCAACTAGCGGGGGGACAAGAGACCCAGTACTTC. This codes for CASSQLAGGQETQYF.

The chain couples TRBV7-8 to TRBJ2-1, with 9 bases fitting TRBD1. V lost 4 bases to trimming and J lost 3 bases; unmatched junction nucleotides: 4. CDR3 length equals 15 residues. Germline V gene sequence: CDR1 SGHVS, CDR2 FQNEAQ. The CDR3 DNA is TGTGCCAGCAGCTCTAGGACAGGGGACTACAATGAGCAGTTCTTC. Amino acids: CASSSRTGDYNEQFF.

This clone was recorded many times. The chain employs TRBV4-3 and TRBJ2-1; 10 bases are shared with TRBD2. Per the germline V gene, CDR1 is LGHNA and CDR2 is YSLEER. The V and J ends lost 5 bases and 2 bases, in that order; junction bases with no gene match: 3. The CDR3 is 15 residues long. This CDR3 reads CASSYGLAAYNEQFF. DNA of the CDR3: TGCGCCAGCAGCTACGGACTAGCGGCCTACAATGAGCAGTTCTTC.

This clone came up a few times. The chain is built from TRBV6-5 and TRBJ1-5, with TRBD1 as a possible D gene (5 bases). Germline V gene lookup returns CDR1 MNHEY and CDR2 SVGAGI. Trimming took off 1 base at V and 8 bases at J, with 18 bases between the two ends. There are 16 residues in the CDR3. The DNA for the CDR3 is TGTGCCAGCAGTTACTGGCGCGGGGGACGTGGGGAGCCCCAGCATTTT. Amino acids: CASSYWRGGRGEPQHF.

This clone has ten or more counts. The V and J genes are TRBV11-1 and TRBJ2-7; TRBD1 aligns across 9 bases. The V segment lost 5 bases and the J segment 1 base; nucleotides outside the gene matches: 9. Looked up from germline, CDR1 is SGHAT and CDR2 is FQDESV (reference sequence). The CDR3 runs 16 residues. CDR3: CASSVGTGIGSYEQYF. CDR3 in DNA: TGTGCCAGCAGCGTAGGGACAGGGATCGGATCCTACGAGCAGTACTTC.

This clone has ten or more counts. The rearrangement links TRBV14 to TRBJ2-6, with D unresolved. This CDR3 has 16 residues. Trimming stripped 1 base from V and 9 bases from J, with 16 bases between. Looked up from germline, CDR1 is SGHDN and CDR2 is FVKESK. CDR3 region: CASSQGQVGSLNVLTF. DNA of the CDR3: TGTGCCAGCAGCCAAGGTCAGGTAGGAAGCCTCAACGTCCTGACTTTC.

This clone was picked up a small number of times. CDR3 residues: CASSRYRGGSDTQYF. The CDR3 region has the DNA TGTGCCAGCAGCCGCTACCGCGGGGGGTCGGATACGCAGTATTTT. The chain joins TRBV11-2 to TRBJ2-3; 8 nucleotides line up with TRBD2. V lost 5 bases to trimming and J lost 6 bases; unmatched junction nucleotides: 10. The CDR3 is 15 residues long. The germline gives CDR1 SGHAT, CDR2 FQNNGV.

The chain couples TRBV9 to TRBJ2-2; maybe TRBD1 (7 bases). This CDR3 has 16 residues. Germline V gene sequence: CDR1 SGDLS, CDR2 YYNGEE. With 1 base removed from V and 7 bases from J, the gap between germline ends came to 17 bases. The CDR3 sequence: CASSVQGGEIGGELFF. In DNA form, the CDR3 reads TGTGCCAGCAGCGTACAGGGGGGCGAGATTGGCGGGGAGCTGTTTTTT.

In this sample, this clone turned up many times. The chain links TRBV6-2 or TRBV6-3 to TRBJ1-5, with D tentatively TRBD1 (6 bases). The V and J ends lost 6 bases and 6 bases respectively, with 18 bases between them. There are 15 residues in the CDR3. Germline assignment: CDR1 MNHEY and CDR2 SVGEGT. The CDR3 coding sequence is TGTGCCAGCAGACCCACTCAGGGGAATAGTCAGCCCCAGCATTTT. Amino acids: CASRPTQGNSQPQHF.

A few counts support this clone. The chain joins TRBV23-1 to TRBJ2-1; 10 bases are a match to TRBD2. TRBV23-1 is an ORF, with its function uncertain. CDR3 length: 13 amino acids. The CDR3 nucleotides read TGCCCACTTCCCAGCGGGGGGGCTGGTGAGCAGTTCTTC. It is translated as CPLPSGGAGEQFF.

This clone has ten or more counts. The J gene is TRBJ2-6, the V gene TRBV12-3 or TRBV12-4, with unresolved D. Trimming removed 7 bases at V and 0 bases at J, with 4 bases between. This CDR3 spans 13 amino acids. CDR3 DNA sequence: TGTGCCAGCACCGTCTCTGGGGCCAACGTCCTGACTTTC. Its protein product is CASTVSGANVLTF.

The sample holds many counts of this clone. The chain has TRBV19 and TRBJ2-4; TRBD2 might be the D (6 bases). The CDR3 is 15 residues long. Per the germline V gene, CDR1 is LNHDA and CDR2 is SQIVND (reference sequence). V lost 6 bases and J 7 bases, leaving 19 bases between the germline ends. DNA for the CDR3: TGTGCCAGTAGCCGTGATCGGGGGTCCGGGAACATTCAGTACTTC. Protein sequence: CASSRDRGSGNIQYF. Based on the CDR3 plus reference TRBV19 and TRBJ2-4, the full variable domain is DGGITQSPKYLFRKEGQNVTLSCEQNLNHDAMYWYRQDPGQGLRLIYYSQIVNDFQKGDIAEGYSVSREKKESFPLTVTSAQKNPTAFYLCASSRDRGSGNIQYFGAGTRLSVL.

This clone has a count of ten or more. The chain combines TRBV28 with TRBJ1-2; 8 bases line up with TRBD1. Germline loops: CDR1 MDHEN, CDR2 SYDVKM. This CDR3 is built from 15 residues. V lost 6 bases to trimming and J lost 10 bases; unmatched junction nucleotides: 16. For the CDR3, the DNA is TGTGCCAGCAGGCCCCCGACAGGGGCCCTGGGGCACTACACCTTC. Translated, it gives CASRPPTGALGHYTF.

This clone was seen at least ten times. The chain uses TRBV7-2 and TRBJ2-1, with 7 bases matching TRBD1. Germline V gene sequence: CDR1 SGHTA, CDR2 FQGNSA. The CDR3 sequence is 15 residues long. V lost 5 bases, J lost 2 bases, and 6 bases stayed unmatched. The CDR3 sequence: CASSPRDRAYNEQFF. The CDR3 coding sequence is TGTGCCAGCAGCCCCCGGGACAGAGCCTACAATGAGCAGTTCTTC. The complete variable domain, with remaining parts taken from reference TRBV7-2 and TRBJ2-1, reads GAGVSQSPSNKVTEKGKDVELRCDPISGHTALYWYRQSLGQGLEFLIYFQGNSAPDKSGLPSDRFSAERTGGSVSTLTIQRTQQEDSAVYLCASSPRDRAYNEQFFGPGTRLTVL.

Ten or more counts support this clone. This chain connects TRBV10-3 to TRBJ2-1, with TRBD1 as a possible D gene (6 bases). Germline CDR1 and CDR2: ENHRY and SYGVKD. Trimming pared 6 bases from V and 0 bases from J, leaving 12 bases between. The CDR3 runs 15 residues. CDR3 in DNA: TGTGCCATCAGCCGGGACACCCCCTCCTACAATGAGCAGTTCTTC. Translated: CAISRDTPSYNEQFF.

This clone was recorded at least ten times. V usage is TRBV11-2 and J usage is TRBJ2-7; D is possibly TRBD1 (5 bases). This CDR3 is built from 17 residues. With 1 base removed from V and 0 bases from J, the gap between germline ends came to 16 bases. Germline loops: CDR1 SGHAT, CDR2 FQNNGV. CDR3 DNA sequence: TGTGCCAGCAGCTTAGGGGTCGACAGACAAACCTCCTACGAGCAGTACTTC. This gives the protein CASSLGVDRQTSYEQYF.

The rearrangement uses TRBV5-6 and TRBJ2-2; 9 bases line up with TRBD1. CDR3 length: 16 amino acids. Per germline, CDR1 SGHDT and CDR2 YYEEEE. Unmatched junction bases numbered 8, after V lost 4 bases and J lost 4 bases. The chain's CDR3 is CASSGTGGRGTGELFF. CDR3 bases: TGTGCCAGCAGCGGAACAGGGGGCAGGGGCACCGGGGAGCTGTTTTTT.